This TCR beta chain was found in a study of CD8+ T cells in alopecia areata. The junction had 5 bases not matched to a gene; V was cut back by 6 bases and J by 4 bases. Germline V CDR1 and CDR2: SNHLY, FYNNEI. This CDR3 comprises 16 residues. Sequencing relied on a cDNA template that was reverse transcribed from extracted RNA. The assay was immunoSEQ multiplex PCR, and TCRdb's table has in-frame clones only and misses some. The table lists about 120,000 clones, around 64% of them singletons. The TCR originated in a human donor in good health. Input material: CD4+ T cells sorted from blood. J is TRBJ2-6 and V is TRBV2; 11 bases align to TRBD1. The DNA for the CDR3 is TGTGCCAGCAGCGGACAGGGGGCTGGAGGGGCCAACGTCCTGACTTTC. Its protein product is CASSGQGAGGANVLTF.